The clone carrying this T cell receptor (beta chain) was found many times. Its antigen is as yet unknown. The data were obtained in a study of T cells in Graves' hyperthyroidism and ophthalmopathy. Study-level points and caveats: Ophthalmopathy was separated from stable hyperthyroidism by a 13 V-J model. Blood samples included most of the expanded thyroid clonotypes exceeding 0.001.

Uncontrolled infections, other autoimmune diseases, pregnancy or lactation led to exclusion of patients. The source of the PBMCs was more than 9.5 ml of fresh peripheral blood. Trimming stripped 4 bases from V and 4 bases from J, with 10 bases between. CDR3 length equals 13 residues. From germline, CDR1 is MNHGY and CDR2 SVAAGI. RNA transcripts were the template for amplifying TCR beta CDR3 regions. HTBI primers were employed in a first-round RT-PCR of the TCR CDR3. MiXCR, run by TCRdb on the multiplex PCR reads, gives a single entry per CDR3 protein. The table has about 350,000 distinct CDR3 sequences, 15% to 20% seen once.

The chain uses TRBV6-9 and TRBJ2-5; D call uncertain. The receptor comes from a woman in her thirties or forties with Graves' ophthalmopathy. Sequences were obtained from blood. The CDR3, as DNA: TGTGCCAGCAGTTGTGAATCCCCAGAGACCCAGTACTTC. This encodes CASSCESPETQYF.